This record looks at one TCR beta chain sequence and its context. This entry belongs to a study of blood T cell repertoires in COVID-19. Study overall: Samples came from the United States, Italy and Spain, spanning acute and convalescent COVID-19. Sources were T cells, B-cell-depleted T cells, or PBMCs; the material itself was cDNA or gDNA.

In the original workflow: Amplification of reference gene primers was used by the study to estimate nucleated cell counts. This table comes from immunoSEQ multiplex PCR, and its TCRdb copy is limited to in-frame clones, with some not included. The V and J calls and clone size come from that table; D and trimming were worked out from the DNA. The table records fewer than 85,000 clones, approximately 89% of them present only once. Sequences were obtained from peripheral blood. The clonotype originates from a man between 45 and 60 years old with active COVID-19.

The DNA for the CDR3 is TGCGCCAGCAGCCAAGTACTAGCGGGAGGTGAGCAGTTCTTC. Amino acids: CASSQVLAGGEQFF. The chain carries TRBV4-1 and TRBJ2-1; TRBD2 agrees at 12 bases. The germline V gene encodes CDR1 MGHRA and CDR2 YSYEKL. This CDR3 is 14 amino acids long. V was pared by 1 base and J by 9 bases, with 1 base of the junction left unmatched.